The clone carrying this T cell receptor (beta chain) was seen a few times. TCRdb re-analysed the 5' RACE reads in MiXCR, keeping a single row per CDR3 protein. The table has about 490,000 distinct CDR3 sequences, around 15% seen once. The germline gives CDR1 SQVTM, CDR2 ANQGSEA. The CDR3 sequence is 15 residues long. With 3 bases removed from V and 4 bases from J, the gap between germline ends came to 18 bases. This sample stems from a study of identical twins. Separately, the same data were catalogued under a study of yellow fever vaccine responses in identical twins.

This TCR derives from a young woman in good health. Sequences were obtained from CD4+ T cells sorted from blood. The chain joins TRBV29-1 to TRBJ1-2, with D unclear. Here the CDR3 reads CSVDNGGYPSYGYTF. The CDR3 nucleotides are TGCAGCGTTGATAACGGAGGTTACCCCTCCTATGGCTACACCTTC.